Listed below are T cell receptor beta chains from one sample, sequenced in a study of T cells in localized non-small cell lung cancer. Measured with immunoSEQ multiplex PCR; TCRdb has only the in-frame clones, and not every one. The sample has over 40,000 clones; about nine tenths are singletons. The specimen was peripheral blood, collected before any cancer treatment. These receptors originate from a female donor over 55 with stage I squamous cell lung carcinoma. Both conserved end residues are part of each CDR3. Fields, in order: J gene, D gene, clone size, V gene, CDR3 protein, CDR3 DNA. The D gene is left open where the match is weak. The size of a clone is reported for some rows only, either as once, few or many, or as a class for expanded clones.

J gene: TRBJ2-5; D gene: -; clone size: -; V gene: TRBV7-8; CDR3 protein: CASSPPRLETQYF; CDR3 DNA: TGTGCCAGCAGCCCCCCGCGGCTGGAGACCCAGTACTTC
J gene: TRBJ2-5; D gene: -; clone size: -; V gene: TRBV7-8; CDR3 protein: CASSPTRGGGTQYF; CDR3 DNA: TGTGCCAGCAGCCCGACTAGAGGAGGGGGGACCCAGTACTTC
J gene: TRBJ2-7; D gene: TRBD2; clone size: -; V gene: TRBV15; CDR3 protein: CATSKGLGLLEQYF; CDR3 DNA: TGTGCCACCAGCAAGGGACTAGGGTTGCTAGAGCAGTACTTC
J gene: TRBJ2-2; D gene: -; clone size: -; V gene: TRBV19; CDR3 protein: CASSIEGSTRSTGELFF; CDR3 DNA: TGTGCCAGTAGTATAGAGGGCTCGACCCGGAGCACCGGGGAGCTGTTTTTT
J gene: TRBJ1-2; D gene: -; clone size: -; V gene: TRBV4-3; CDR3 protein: CASSQDHRDYGYTF; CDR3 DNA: TGCGCCAGCAGCCAAGATCACAGGGACTATGGCTACACCTTC
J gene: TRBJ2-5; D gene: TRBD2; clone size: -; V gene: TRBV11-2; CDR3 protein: CASSPIPSGRALETQYF; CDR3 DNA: TGTGCCAGCAGCCCAATTCCTAGCGGGAGGGCCCTCGAGACCCAGTACTTC
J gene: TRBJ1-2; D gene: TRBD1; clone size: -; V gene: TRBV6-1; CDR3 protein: CASSADRGVYGYTF; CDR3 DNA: TGTGCCAGCAGTGCCGACAGGGGAGTGTATGGCTACACCTTC
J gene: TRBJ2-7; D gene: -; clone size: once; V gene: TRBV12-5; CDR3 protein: CASGLAQNYEQYF; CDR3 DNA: TGTGCTAGTGGTTTGGCACAGAACTACGAGCAGTACTTC
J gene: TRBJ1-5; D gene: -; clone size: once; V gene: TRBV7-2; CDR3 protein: CASSLAGPSNQPQHF; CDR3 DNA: TGTGCCAGCAGCTTAGCGGGCCCGAGCAATCAGCCCCAGCATTTT
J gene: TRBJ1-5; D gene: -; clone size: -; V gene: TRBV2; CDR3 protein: CASRTDEVQPQHF; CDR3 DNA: TGTGCCAGCAGGACAGATGAGGTTCAGCCCCAGCATTTT
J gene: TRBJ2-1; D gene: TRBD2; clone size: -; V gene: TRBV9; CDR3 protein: CASSVEASGYNEQFF; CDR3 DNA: TGTGCCAGCAGCGTAGAGGCTAGCGGTTACAATGAGCAGTTCTTC
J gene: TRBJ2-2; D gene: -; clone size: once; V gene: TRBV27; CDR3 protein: CASSPYRTTTGELFF; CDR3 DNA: TGTGCCAGCAGTCCATACCGGACCACCACCGGGGAGCTGTTTTTT
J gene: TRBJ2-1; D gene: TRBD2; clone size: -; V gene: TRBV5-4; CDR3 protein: CASSPGTSGGRNEQFF; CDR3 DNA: TGTGCCAGCAGCCCAGGAACAAGCGGGGGGAGGAATGAGCAGTTCTTC
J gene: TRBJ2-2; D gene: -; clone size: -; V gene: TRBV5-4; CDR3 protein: CASSPGTWNTGELFF; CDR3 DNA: TGTGCCAGCAGCCCCGGGACTTGGAACACCGGGGAGCTGTTTTTT
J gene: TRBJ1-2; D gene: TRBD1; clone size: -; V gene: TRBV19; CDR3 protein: CASIRAPQGALVKDGYTF; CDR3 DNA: TGTGCCAGTATTAGGGCCCCACAGGGGGCGCTTGTGAAGGATGGCTACACCTTC